These 17 T cell receptor beta chains came from one sample sequenced in a study of vaccination effects on CD4 cells after COVID-19 (dated by TCRdb to between 2021 and 2024). To prepare the library, the immunoSEQ multiplex PCR assay was applied. TCRdb obtained this table from immuneACCESS and retained in-frame rearrangements with V and J assigned. These tables miss some clones; where compared with another copy, unresolved V genes account for less than half of the shortfall, and the remainder is unexplained. Present in this sample are tens of thousands of clones, 74% of which were seen just once. The top ten hold about 2.2% of the sample. After 10 days of culture, CD4+ T cells were isolated with the EasySep CD4+ T cell isolation kit. Two doses of either the BNT162b2 or the mRNA-1273 mRNA SARS-CoV-2 vaccine were administered to participants. These TCRs' antigens remain unknown. The specimen comprised CD4+ T cells from PBMCs cultured without peptide, sampled after COVID-19 vaccination. These receptors all come from a human donor who received a COVID-19 vaccine.

The count of this clone is one. The chain is built from TRBV30 and TRBJ1-1, with D possibly matching TRBD1 (5 bases). Trimming pared 4 bases from V and 5 bases from J, leaving 14 bases between. Germline lookup yields CDR1 GTSNPN and CDR2 SVGIG (reference sequence). The CDR3 length is 13 residues. The CDR3 DNA is TGTGCCTGGACCCAGGGTTTTTGGACTGAAGCTTTCTTT. Translating gives CAWTQGFWTEAFF.

This clone was seen a single time. This chain joins TRBV7-2 and TRBJ2-7, with 7 bases identical to TRBD1. Germline V gene sequence: CDR1 SGHTA, CDR2 FQGNSA. V lost 5 bases to trimming and J lost 2 bases; unmatched junction nucleotides: 9. This CDR3 is 15 amino acids long. In nucleotides, the CDR3 is TGTGCCAGCAGCCCCCAGACAGGGTTTGCCTACGAGCAGTACGTC. It encodes CASSPQTGFAYEQYV.

The chain recombines TRBV4-2 with TRBJ1-5; D is unclear. The CDR3 spans 14 residues. Germline loops: CDR1 LGHNA, CDR2 YNFKEQ. The V end lost 1 base, the J end lost 6 bases, and 10 bases lay between the germline ends. CDR3 nucleotides: TGTGCCAGCAGCCAAGGAGAGGGAGGTCAGCCCCAGCATTTT. Protein sequence: CASSQGEGGQPQHF.

This clone was observed a handful of times. The DNA for the CDR3 is TGCGCCAGCAGCCAAGTTTCGTCGTCGGCCCTGGGCTATGGCTACACCTTC. Amino acids: CASSQVSSSALGYGYTF. The chain carries TRBV4-1 and TRBJ1-2; D gene unclear. The CDR3 is 17 residues long. Germline V gene data show CDR1 as MGHRA and CDR2 as YSYEKL. The ends were cut back, 1 base at V and 4 bases at J, with 19 bases in the middle.

The chain combines TRBV10-3 with TRBJ2-2; TRBD2 aligns across 8 bases. Unmatched junction bases numbered 4, after V lost 4 bases and J lost 9 bases. This CDR3 has 13 amino acids. Germline-derived CDR1 and CDR2 are ENHRY and SYGVKD. DNA for the CDR3: TGTGCCATCAGTGCCGGGGGGGAACGGGAGCTGTTTTTT. Its translation: CAISAGGERELFF.

This sequence joins TRBV7-9 and TRBJ2-7, with TRBD1 matching 8 bases. Germline CDR1 and CDR2: SEHNR and FQNEAQ (reference sequence). V lost 6 bases, J lost 6 bases, and 4 bases stayed unmatched. The CDR3 consists of 12 residues. This CDR3 reads CASSADRGEQYV. The DNA of the CDR3 is TGTGCCAGCAGTGCCGACAGGGGCGAGCAGTACGTC.

This chain connects TRBV4-1 to TRBJ1-2, with a tentative D call TRBD1 (6 bases). The germline gives CDR1 MGHRA, CDR2 YSYEKL. The germline V and J ends were trimmed by 2 bases and 8 bases, with 12 bases remaining between them. The CDR3 sequence is 13 residues long. CDR3 amino acids: CASSQRGERGYTF. In nucleotides, the CDR3 is TGCGCCAGCAGCCAAAGGGGGGAACGAGGCTACACCTTC.

This chain links TRBV2 with TRBJ2-5; 7 nucleotides line up with TRBD2. Germline V gene data show CDR1 as SNHLY and CDR2 as FYNNEI. The CDR3 loop spans 12 amino acids. J was trimmed by 5 bases and V by 7 bases; bases with no gene match: 4. CDR3 in DNA: TGTGCCAGCATTCTCGGGGGGGAGACCCAGTACTTC. Residues: CASILGGETQYF.

This sequence joins TRBV27 and TRBJ2-3; the D gene is possibly TRBD1 (5 bases). This CDR3 spans 14 amino acids. Germline values: CDR1 MNHEY, CDR2 SMNVEV (reference sequence). With 6 bases removed from V and 2 bases from J, the gap between germline ends came to 12 bases. CDR3 in amino acids: CASRARASTDTQYF. For the CDR3, the DNA is TGTGCCAGCAGGGCCAGGGCCTCCACAGATACGCAGTATTTT.

This clone was seen once. The rearrangement links TRBV11-2 to TRBJ2-2; D unresolved. Between the trimmed V and J ends, which lost 2 bases and 1 base, there was a span of 8 bases. Germline V gene sequence: CDR1 SGHAT, CDR2 FQNNGV. The CDR3 runs 15 residues. CDR3 nucleotides: TGTGCCAGCAGCTTAACCAACGGGAACACCGGGGAGCTGTTTTTT. Its protein product is CASSLTNGNTGELFF.

This clone came up a few times. V usage is TRBV7-8 and J usage is TRBJ1-5; 9 nucleotides agree with TRBD1. This CDR3 has 14 residues. The ends lost 5 bases at V and 7 bases at J; junction bases unmatched: 6. Germline lookup yields CDR1 SGHVS and CDR2 FQNEAQ. The CDR3 reads CASSAGTGRQPQHF. CDR3 DNA sequence: TGTGCCAGCAGCGCCGGGACAGGGAGGCAGCCCCAGCATTTT.

This clone was observed once. V usage is TRBV24-1 and J usage is TRBJ1-5; no reliable D call. There are 13 residues in the CDR3. Trimming removed 6 bases from V and 0 bases from J, with 5 bases in between. The germline V gene encodes CDR1 KGHDR and CDR2 SFDVKD. The CDR3: CATSRNSNQPQHF. The CDR3 region has the DNA TGTGCCACCAGTCGAAATAGCAATCAGCCCCAGCATTTT.

This chain's CDR3 is CASSSNFATNEKLFF. In DNA form, the CDR3 reads TGTGCCAGCAGTTCCAATTTTGCAACTAATGAAAAACTGTTTTTT. This chain connects TRBV28 to TRBJ1-4, with D unclear. Looked up from germline, CDR1 is MDHEN and CDR2 is SYDVKM. With 4 bases removed from V and 0 bases from J, the gap between germline ends came to 9 bases. The CDR3 runs 15 residues.

This chain uses TRBV14 with TRBJ2-2; weak D call: TRBD1 (5 bases). The germline CDR1 and CDR2 sequences are SGHDN and FVKESK. V was cut by 9 bases and J by 4 bases, with 18 bases left in between. The CDR3 is 15 residues long. Here the CDR3 reads CARSFRVVATGELFF. DNA of the CDR3: TGTGCCAGGAGTTTCAGGGTGGTTGCCACCGGGGAGCTGTTTTTT.

This chain connects TRBV20-1 to TRBJ1-2; a possible D gene is TRBD1 (5 bases). Germline V gene data show CDR1 as DFQATT and CDR2 as SNEGSKA (reference sequence). V was cut by 3 bases and J by 4 bases, with 9 bases left in between. The CDR3 covers 12 residues. The CDR3, as DNA: TGCAGTGCTAGTAGGGGAAGCTATGGCTACACCTTC. Its translation: CSASRGSYGYTF.

V is TRBV19 and J is TRBJ2-4; 11 bases fit TRBD2. This CDR3 comprises 15 residues. Germline CDR1 and CDR2: LNHDA and SQIVND (reference sequence). With 6 bases clipped from V and 9 bases from J, the junction kept 10 bases outside the gene matches. The CDR3 spells CASSLAGGIPGIQYF. Written as DNA, the CDR3 is TGTGCCAGTAGCTTAGCGGGGGGGATCCCTGGCATTCAGTACTTC. Full variable domain (rest looked up from reference TRBV19 and TRBJ2-4): DGGITQSPKYLFRKEGQNVTLSCEQNLNHDAMYWYRQDPGQGLRLIYYSQIVNDFQKGDIAEGYSVSREKKESFPLTVTSAQKNPTAFYLCASSLAGGIPGIQYFGAGTRLSVL.

V gene TRBV3-1 (or the pseudogene TRBV3-2) combines with J gene TRBJ2-5; 9 nucleotides match TRBD2. V lost 2 bases and J lost 4; bases outside the gene matches: 17. CDR3 size: 19 residues. Germline-derived CDR1 and CDR2 are LGHDT and YNNKEL (reference sequence). The CDR3 is CASSQNIARGGNVRETQYF. In DNA, the CDR3 is TGTGCCAGCAGCCAAAATATCGCGCGGGGGGGTAACGTCCGAGAGACCCAGTACTTC.